The present T cell receptor beta chain was sequenced within a study of blood T cell repertoires in COVID-19. Whole-study context: Specimens from acute and convalescent COVID-19 originated in the United States, Italy and Spain.

Those enrolled, adults aged about 18 to 89 years, came from about 24 US areas. Participants reported their clinical history, and cohort assignment relied on those reports. Measured with immunoSEQ multiplex PCR; TCRdb has only the in-frame clones, and not every one. The sample yields about 120,000 clones, 84% seen once. Germline values: CDR1 LNHDA, CDR2 SQIVND (reference sequence). The CDR3 sequence is 16 residues long. V was pared by 4 bases and J by 0 bases, with 13 bases between. The genes are TRBV19 and TRBJ1-3; D is unresolved. This receptor was obtained from a woman between 25 and 40 years old who had recovered from COVID-19. Sequencing input: PBMCs or T cells enriched from blood (not recorded which). CDR3 sequence: CASSTRLDYSGNTIYF. The CDR3 DNA is TGTGCCAGTAGTACCCGACTCGACTACTCTGGAAACACCATATATTTT.